A single sample is the source of the 3 T cell receptor beta chains below, sequenced in a study of cytomegalovirus exposure and HLA in healthy donors. PCR amplification relied on 60 Vbeta primers (plus 13 Jbeta primers). Profiling relied on immunoSEQ multiplex PCR, and the TCRdb table lists in-frame clones only, not all of them. The profile shows over 40,000 clones, roughly four fifths of them singletons. The material sequenced was PBMCs. The source is a woman between 35 and 50 years old in good health and CMV-seropositive.

This sequence joins TRBV2 and TRBJ1-5; perhaps TRBD1 as D (6 bases). V lost 6 bases and J 6 bases, leaving 18 bases between the germline ends. This CDR3 is 15 amino acids long. The germline V gene encodes CDR1 SNHLY and CDR2 FYNNEI. Here the CDR3 reads CASRVATGFGQPQHF. CDR3 DNA sequence: TGTGCCAGCAGGGTGGCCACAGGGTTCGGTCAGCCCCAGCATTTT.

The gene calls are TRBV27 and TRBJ1-6, with TRBD1 matching 7 bases. This CDR3 has 14 amino acids. Looked up from germline, CDR1 is MNHEY and CDR2 is SMNVEV (reference sequence). Germline trimming cut 6 bases from V and 10 bases from J; bases unmatched to any gene: 9. The CDR3 coding sequence is TGTGCCAGCAGCCCTACAGGGGCCCGATCACCCCTCCACTTT. This codes for CASSPTGARSPLHF.

This chain links TRBV5-4 with TRBJ1-4, with TRBD1 identical over 9 bases. V lost 4 bases, J lost 7 bases, and 5 bases stayed unmatched. The length of the CDR3 is 14 residues. Germline CDR1 SGHNT, CDR2 YYREEE (reference sequence). This CDR3 reads CASSTGTGFEKLFF. DNA for the CDR3: TGTGCCAGCAGCACCGGGACAGGGTTTGAAAAACTGTTTTTT.